This T cell receptor beta chain emerged from a study of T cell clonality in common variable immunodeficiency. The CDR3 is 14 residues long. V gave up 6 bases and J gave up 0 bases, with 11 bases separating them. Germline V gene data show CDR1 as LNHDA and CDR2 as SQIVND (reference sequence). The sample holds many counts of this clone. Coverage ceases 3 residues before the CDR3 finishes, and the germline J gene fills in the end. Produced via immunoSEQ multiplex PCR; TCRdb's table is partial and in-frame only. There are approximately 75,000 clones in the sample, none observed a single time. The V gene is TRBV19, the J gene TRBJ2-5; D is tentatively TRBD1 or TRBD2 (5 bases each). Sample: peripheral blood mononuclear cells. This TCR was recovered from a person aged 18 to 75 in good health. The sequenced part of the CDR3 DNA is TGTGCCAGTAGGAGGGGCCGGTACCAAGAGACC. Translating gives CASRRGRYQET. The entire CDR3 is CASRRGRYQETQYF.